Listed below are T cell receptor beta chains from one sample, sequenced in a study of T-cell memory formation after mild COVID-19. MiXCR, applied by TCRdb to the 5' RACE reads, yields one record per CDR3 protein. The data contain around 99,000 distinct CDR3 sequences, around 15% of them singletons. Sequenced material: PBMCs or a T cell subset sorted from them (not recorded which). These TCRs come from a man between 18 and 29 years old who had mild COVID-19 (a few samples of this study predate the infection). Cell type and time point are not known. CDR3s include the opening cysteine and the closing phenylalanine or tryptophan. The D gene is left open where the match is weak.

J: TRBJ2-1
V: TRBV7-2
D: NA
CDR3: CASSLLNEQFF

J: TRBJ2-2
V: TRBV6-5
D: NA
CDR3: CASSYSSPPLDGELFF

J: TRBJ1-5
V: TRBV4-1
D: TRBD1
CDR3: CASSPGQSSNQPQHF

J: TRBJ2-3
V: TRBV6-2/TRBV6-3
D: NA
CDR3: CASSRPGGADTQYF

J: TRBJ1-2
V: TRBV29-1
D: NA
CDR3: CSVEATAYGYTF

J: TRBJ1-4
V: TRBV20-1
D: NA
CDR3: CSATTGRWRTNEKLFF

J: TRBJ1-5
V: TRBV6-6
D: NA
CDR3: CASSEGPSNQPQHF

J: TRBJ2-3
V: TRBV4-1
D: NA
CDR3: CASSQGSTSRRNTQYF

J: TRBJ2-5
V: TRBV20-1
D: NA
CDR3: CSAKSSAVPQETQYF

J: TRBJ1-2
V: TRBV29-1
D: NA
CDR3: CSGLMGNGYTF

J: TRBJ2-4
V: TRBV4-3
D: TRBD2
CDR3: CASSQGLGGENIQYF

J: TRBJ1-6
V: TRBV7-9
D: NA
CDR3: CASSSPNNSPLHF

J: TRBJ2-3
V: TRBV5-1
D: TRBD2
CDR3: CASSLGTSGYTDTQYF

J: TRBJ2-7
V: TRBV5-1
D: TRBD1
CDR3: CASSSAGTVFYEQYF

J: TRBJ2-5
V: TRBV4-1
D: NA
CDR3: CASSLWDYQETQYF

J: TRBJ2-2
V: TRBV6-1
D: NA
CDR3: CASSEIQGGTGELFF

J: TRBJ2-3
V: TRBV2
D: TRBD1
CDR3: CANPPDRGKSDTQYF

J: TRBJ2-6
V: TRBV7-2
D: NA
CDR3: CASSLVPLAGANVLTF

J: TRBJ2-4
V: TRBV5-1
D: NA
CDR3: CASSLGPENIQYF

J: TRBJ2-1
V: TRBV7-2
D: TRBD2
CDR3: CASSLEAGGDEQFF

J: TRBJ2-3
V: TRBV7-2
D: NA
CDR3: CARYGGTLSTDTQYF

J: TRBJ1-1
V: TRBV7-2
D: NA
CDR3: CASSWYTNTEAFF

J: TRBJ2-5
V: TRBV7-6
D: NA
CDR3: CASSWVGGRPETQYF

J: TRBJ1-1
V: TRBV4-1
D: TRBD1
CDR3: CASSQGRSGGTEAFF

J: TRBJ2-6
V: TRBV7-9
D: NA
CDR3: CASSPTSFPGANVLTF

J: TRBJ2-1
V: TRBV20-1
D: TRBD2
CDR3: CSARSPPGGQTVNEQFF

J: TRBJ2-1
V: TRBV4-3
D: NA
CDR3: CASSQDGLAVYNEQFF